The source of this TCR beta chain is a study of T cell repertoires in cytomegalovirus infection. TCRdb re-called the reads with MiXCR, one entry per CDR3 protein. The table includes about 250,000 distinct CDR3 sequences, about 12% detected once. The CDR3 sequence is 15 residues long. Trimming cost V 3 bases and J 1 base, with 12 bases left between them. The germline V gene has CDR1 SEHNR and CDR2 FQNEAQ (reference sequence). The receptor was isolated from a human donor in good health (CMV status not recorded). Some clones in this sample may be carry-over from other donors' samples. The sample comprised PBMCs. This chain uses TRBV7-9 with TRBJ2-5; D is perhaps TRBD1 (6 bases). CDR3 residues: CASSFPQGVQETQYF. CDR3 coding DNA: TGTGCCAGCAGCTTCCCACAGGGCGTCCAAGAGACCCAGTACTTC.